These T cell receptor beta chains were read from a single sample in a study of T cells in localized non-small cell lung cancer. The repertoire was sequenced with immunoSEQ multiplex PCR; TCRdb's copy has only in-frame clones and lacks some. The profile shows about 77,000 clones, around nine tenths of them singletons. The input for sequencing was peripheral blood, taken before any cancer treatment. The receptors come from a woman aged 40-69 years with stage I squamous cell lung carcinoma. The CDR3 runs from the conserved cysteine through the conserved F or W. Fields, in order: CDR3 protein, CDR3 DNA, J gene, clone size, D gene, V gene. D genes are given only for firm matches. A clone size is listed for some rows: how often the clone was seen (once, few, many), or a class if it is expanded.

CDR3: CASRGGARVYGYTF; DNA: TGTGCCAGCAGGGGGGGCGCGAGAGTCTATGGCTACACCTTC; J: TRBJ1-2; size: once; D: -; V: TRBV28
CDR3: CASSIIGDTEAFF; DNA: TGTGCCAGTAGTATTATCGGGGACACTGAAGCTTTCTTT; J: TRBJ1-1; size: -; D: -; V: TRBV19
CDR3: CASSVGVTGLNEQFF; DNA: TGTGCCAGCAGCGTAGGAGTGACAGGGTTAAATGAGCAGTTCTTC; J: TRBJ2-1; size: -; D: TRBD1; V: TRBV9
CDR3: CASSQVLGGAVDTQYF; DNA: TGCGCCAGCAGCCAAGTCTTGGGGGGGGCAGTAGATACGCAGTATTTT; J: TRBJ2-3; size: -; D: -; V: TRBV4-1
CDR3: CASSGGQRSTDTQYF; DNA: TGTGCCAGCAGCGGGGGACAGCGAAGCACAGATACGCAGTATTTT; J: TRBJ2-3; size: -; D: -; V: TRBV2
CDR3: CASSSRTSYNEQFF; DNA: TGTGCCAGCAGCTCCCGGACTAGTTACAATGAGCAGTTCTTC; J: TRBJ2-1; size: -; D: TRBD2; V: TRBV4-2
CDR3: CASRAGTETYEQYF; DNA: TGTGCCAGCAGGGCCGGGACAGAGACCTACGAGCAGTACTTC; J: TRBJ2-7; size: -; D: TRBD1; V: TRBV6-5
CDR3: CASSLGRTGAKNIQYF; DNA: TGTGCCAGCAGCTTGGGTAGGACAGGAGCCAAAAACATTCAGTACTTC; J: TRBJ2-4; size: -; D: TRBD1; V: TRBV5-6
CDR3: CAWSVQAVRGGRETQYF; DNA: TGTGCCTGGAGTGTTCAGGCGGTACGGGGGGGAAGAGAGACCCAGTACTTC; J: TRBJ2-5; size: -; D: TRBD2; V: TRBV30
CDR3: CASSEGGGRYTGELFF; DNA: TGTGCCAGCAGTGAAGGTGGGGGCCGGTACACCGGGGAGCTGTTTTTT; J: TRBJ2-2; size: few; D: -; V: TRBV6-1
CDR3: CASSPGTGRLETQYF; DNA: TGTGCCAGCAGCCCCGGGACAGGGAGGTTGGAGACCCAGTACTTC; J: TRBJ2-5; size: -; D: TRBD1; V: TRBV6-4
CDR3: CASSYRTGSLDTEAFF; DNA: TGTGCCAGCAGTTACCGGACAGGGTCACTCGACACTGAAGCTTTCTTT; J: TRBJ1-1; size: -; D: TRBD1; V: TRBV6-6
CDR3: CASSSWGDTDTQYF; DNA: TGCGCCAGCAGCTCCTGGGGGGACACAGATACGCAGTATTTT; J: TRBJ2-3; size: few; D: -; V: TRBV5-1
CDR3: CASNWGGGYTF; DNA: TGTGCCAGCAATTGGGGAGGCGGCTACACCTTC; J: TRBJ1-2; size: -; D: -; V: TRBV25-1
CDR3: CATAQTANTEAFF; DNA: TGTGCCACCGCGCAGACAGCGAACACTGAAGCTTTCTTT; J: TRBJ1-1; size: -; D: -; V: TRBV15
CDR3: CASSPGGYGYTF; DNA: TGTGCCAGCAGTCCCGGGGGGTATGGCTACACCTTC; J: TRBJ1-2; size: -; D: -; V: TRBV28
CDR3: CAVGALGEKLFF; DNA: TGTGCCGTAGGGGCCCTTGGTGAAAAACTGTTTTTT; J: TRBJ1-4; size: -; D: -; V: TRBV11-2
CDR3: CASSTSDGNYGYTF; DNA: TGTGCCAGTAGTACCTCAGACGGCAACTATGGCTACACCTTC; J: TRBJ1-2; size: once; D: -; V: TRBV19
CDR3: CASTLTSRTSGSYEQYF; DNA: TGCGCCAGCACGCTTACCTCACGGACCTCGGGCTCCTACGAGCAGTACTTC; J: TRBJ2-7; size: -; D: -; V: TRBV5-1
CDR3: CASSQDPPVEAFF; DNA: TGCGCCAGCAGCCAAGATCCGCCAGTTGAAGCTTTCTTT; J: TRBJ1-1; size: -; D: -; V: TRBV4-1
CDR3: CASSPNDGWIGEQYF; DNA: TGTGCCAGCAGTCCCAATGATGGGTGGATAGGCGAGCAGTACTTC; J: TRBJ2-7; size: -; D: -; V: TRBV27
CDR3: CASTSNLAKNIQYF; DNA: TGTGCCAGCACTAGCAATCTAGCCAAAAACATTCAGTACTTC; J: TRBJ2-4; size: -; D: -; V: TRBV7-9
CDR3: CASSHLIAGQETQYF; DNA: TGTGCCAGCAGTCACCTGATTGCGGGGCAAGAGACCCAGTACTTC; J: TRBJ2-5; size: -; D: -; V: TRBV6-6
CDR3: CASSFTVNTEAFF; DNA: TGCGCCAGCAGCTTTACAGTGAACACTGAAGCTTTCTTT; J: TRBJ1-1; size: -; D: -; V: TRBV5-1